The TCR beta chain described here comes from a study of Graves' ophthalmopathy and Graves' hyperthyroidism. Ten or more counts support this clonotype. Researchers took RNA transcripts and amplified TCR beta CDR3 regions from them. The library came from an HTBI-primed first-round RT-PCR and a second-round multiplex PCR. TCRdb called the multiplex PCR reads again in MiXCR, with one record for every CDR3 protein. The sample has 300,000 to 350,000 distinct CDR3 sequences, roughly a sixth seen once. Germline V lookup: CDR1 MGHDK, CDR2 SYGVNS. The CDR3 length is 13 residues. The germline V and J ends were trimmed by 7 bases and 2 bases, with 11 bases remaining between them. Moderate-to-severe activity, with CAS ≥3, NOSPECS ≥4 and duration under 3 months, characterized the donors with ophthalmopathy. Serum thyroxine and TRAb, along with clinical symptoms, thyroid ultrasound and orbital computed tomography, were what diagnosis relied on.

This TCR was recovered from an adult man with Graves' ophthalmopathy. V and J are TRBV25-1 and TRBJ1-2; a weak D match, TRBD1 (6 bases). Sequencing was carried out using peripheral blood. The CDR3 sequence: CASTLGQNYGYTF. For the CDR3, the DNA is TGTGCCAGCACCCTTGGACAGAACTATGGCTACACCTTC.